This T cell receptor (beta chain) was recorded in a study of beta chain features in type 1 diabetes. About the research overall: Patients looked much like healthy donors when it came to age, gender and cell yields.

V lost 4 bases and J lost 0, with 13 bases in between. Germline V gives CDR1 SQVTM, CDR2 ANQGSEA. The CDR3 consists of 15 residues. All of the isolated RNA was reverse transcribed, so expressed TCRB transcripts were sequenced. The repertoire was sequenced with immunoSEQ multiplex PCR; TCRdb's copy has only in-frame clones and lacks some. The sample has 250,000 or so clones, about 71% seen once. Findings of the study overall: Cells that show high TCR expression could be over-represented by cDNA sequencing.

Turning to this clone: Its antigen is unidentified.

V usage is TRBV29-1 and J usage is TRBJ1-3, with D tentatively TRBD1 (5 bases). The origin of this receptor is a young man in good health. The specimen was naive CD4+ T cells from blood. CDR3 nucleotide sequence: TGCAGCGTTGTAGGATCAGGGAGCTCTGGAAACACCATATATTTT. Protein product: CSVVGSGSSGNTIYF.